These T cell receptor beta chains were read from a single sample in a study of T cells after yellow fever vaccination. One entry per CDR3 protein results from TCRdb running MiXCR on the 5' RACE reads. The table lists some 600,000 distinct CDR3 sequences, about a sixth of them singletons. The sample consisted of PBMCs, taken roughly 5 days after the first yellow fever vaccination. Receptors were obtained from a man aged 18 to 30 who received the YFV17D yellow fever vaccine. CDR3s include the opening cysteine and the closing phenylalanine or tryptophan. D genes are given only for firm matches.

J: TRBJ2-3
V: TRBV11-1
D: -
length: 16
CDR3: CASSPGLGEGEDTQYF

J: TRBJ2-1
V: TRBV6-2/TRBV6-3
D: TRBD1
length: 15
CDR3: CASSLETGTYNEQFF

J: TRBJ2-5
V: TRBV20-1
D: -
length: 13
CDR3: CSATDHFQETQYF

J: TRBJ1-3
V: TRBV6-1
D: -
length: 14
CDR3: CASRRGLLGNTIYF

J: TRBJ2-3
V: TRBV7-9
D: -
length: 16
CDR3: CASSSRRTVNTDTQYF

J: TRBJ1-5
V: TRBV7-9
D: -
length: 15
CDR3: CASSPGGLSNQPQHF

J: TRBJ2-2
V: TRBV4-3
D: -
length: 17
CDR3: CASSQDWPFPNTGELFF

J: TRBJ2-3
V: TRBV5-1
D: -
length: 16
CDR3: CASSLDSGMGTDTQYF

J: TRBJ2-7
V: TRBV7-9
D: TRBD1
length: 14
CDR3: CASSSQGRDHEQYF

J: TRBJ1-1
V: TRBV9
D: -
length: 12
CDR3: CASSVGTEQAFF

J: TRBJ1-2
V: TRBV7-8
D: -
length: 16
CDR3: CASSGRTGGWDYGYTF

J: TRBJ2-1
V: TRBV18
D: TRBD1
length: 15
CDR3: CASSPRQGAIDEQFF

J: TRBJ1-1
V: TRBV7-2
D: TRBD1
length: 14
CDR3: CASSLWTGESEAFF

J: TRBJ2-5
V: TRBV7-9
D: -
length: 16
CDR3: CASSAARAGREETQYF

J: TRBJ1-2
V: TRBV3-1
D: TRBD1
length: 12
CDR3: CASSRDRNGYTF

J: TRBJ1-5
V: TRBV24-1
D: -
length: 15
CDR3: CATSERDGSNQPQHF

J: TRBJ2-2
V: TRBV7-3
D: -
length: 13
CDR3: CATSDGNTGELFF

J: TRBJ2-5
V: TRBV5-5
D: -
length: 14
CDR3: CASSPGQGVETQYF

J: TRBJ2-7
V: TRBV7-2
D: -
length: 15
CDR3: CASSLNVGLPPEQYF